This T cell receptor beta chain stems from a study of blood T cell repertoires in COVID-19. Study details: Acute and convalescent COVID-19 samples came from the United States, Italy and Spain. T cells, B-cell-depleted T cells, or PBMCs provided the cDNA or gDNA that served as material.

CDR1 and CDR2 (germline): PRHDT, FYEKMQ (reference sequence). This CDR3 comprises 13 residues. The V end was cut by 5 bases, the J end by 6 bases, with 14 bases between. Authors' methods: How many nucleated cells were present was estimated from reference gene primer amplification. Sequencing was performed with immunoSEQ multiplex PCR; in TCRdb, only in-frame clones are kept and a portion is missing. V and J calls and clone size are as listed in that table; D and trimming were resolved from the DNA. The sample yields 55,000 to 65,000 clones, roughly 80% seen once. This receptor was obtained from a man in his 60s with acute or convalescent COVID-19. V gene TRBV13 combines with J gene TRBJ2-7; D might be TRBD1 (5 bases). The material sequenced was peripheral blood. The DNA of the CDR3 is TGTGCCAGCAGCCCGGCCAGGGTCGTCGAGCAGTACTTC. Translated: CASSPARVVEQYF.